Below, 22 T cell receptor beta chains from the same sample are listed, as sequenced in a study of chemoradiotherapy in HPV16-positive cancers. Measured with immunoSEQ multiplex PCR; TCRdb has only the in-frame clones, and not every one. Of around 20,000 clones in the sample, roughly 73% were seen once. The sample was collected from a patient who underwent chemoradiotherapy. The receptor source for this set is a human donor with HPV-associated anogenital cancer.

The chain employs TRBV6-1 and TRBJ2-2, with D perhaps being TRBD1 or TRBD2 (5 bases each). The CDR3 consists of 15 residues. Between the trimmed V and J ends, which lost 6 bases and 6 bases, there was a span of 17 bases. Germline V gene lookup returns CDR1 MNHNS and CDR2 SASEGT. The chain's CDR3 is CASSAERTGPGELFF. The CDR3 nucleotides read TGTGCCAGCAGCGCGGAGCGAACGGGGCCCGGGGAGCTGTTTTTT.

The chain carries TRBV30 and TRBJ1-3; no clear D. Germline V gene sequence: CDR1 GTSNPN, CDR2 SVGIG (reference sequence). The CDR3 is 16 residues long. V shed 4 bases and J shed 1 base, with 17 bases lying between them. CDR3 in DNA: TGTGCCTGGACCTTCCCCGGACTTACTTCTGGAAACACCATATATTTT. This codes for CAWTFPGLTSGNTIYF.

V is TRBV29-1 and J is TRBJ2-5; D may be TRBD2 (6 bases). The J call is uncertain, as TRBJ2-7 better fits the DNA end. Germline lookup yields CDR1 SQVTM and CDR2 ANQGSEA. The CDR3 extends over 13 amino acids. CDR3 sequence: CSGKDYGSYEQYF. For the CDR3, the DNA is TGCAGCGGGAAGGACTACGGCTCCTACGAGCAGTACTTC.

The chain recombines TRBV10-3 with TRBJ1-3; 7 bases line up with TRBD1. Germline V gene sequence: CDR1 ENHRY, CDR2 SYGVKD. This CDR3 has 13 amino acids. The J segment lost 3 bases and the V segment lost 10 bases, leaving 6 bases of the junction unmatched. The CDR3 here is CASLRGNGNTIYF. As DNA, the CDR3 is TGTGCCAGCCTCAGGGGGAATGGAAACACCATATATTTT.

In DNA, the CDR3 is TGCGCCAGCAGCTCGGACAGGGGGCGAGCTTTCTTT. It codes for CASSSDRGRAFF. V usage is TRBV5-1 and J usage is TRBJ1-1, with TRBD1 matching over 11 bases. The CDR3 extends over 12 amino acids. Germline-derived CDR1 and CDR2 are SGHRS and YFSETQ. V gave up 3 bases and J gave up 10 bases; unmatched junction bases: 2.

This chain links TRBV30 with TRBJ1-5, with D possibly matching TRBD1 (5 bases). The CDR3 spans 13 residues. V was clipped by 1 base and J by 6 bases, with 10 bases between them. Germline loops: CDR1 GTSNPN, CDR2 SVGIG (reference sequence). CDR3 nucleotides: TGTGCCTGGAGTGAAGGGGAAGGTCAGCCCCAGCATTTT. It codes for CAWSEGEGQPQHF. Based on the CDR3 plus reference TRBV30 and TRBJ1-5, the full variable domain is SQTIHQWPATLVQPVGSPLSLECTVEGTSNPNLYWYRQAAGRGLQLLFYSVGIGQISSEVPQNLSASRPQDRQFILSSKKLLLSDSGFYLCAWSEGEGQPQHFGDGTRLSIL.

In its sample, this clone was seen once. The chain links TRBV5-1 to TRBJ1-1; TRBD1 matches 7 bases. Germline CDR1 SGHRS, CDR2 YFSETQ. This CDR3 is built from 14 residues. The junction had 2 bases not matched to a gene; V was cut back by 2 bases and J by 1 base. CDR3 sequence: CASSLQGKNTEAFF. DNA of the CDR3: TGCGCCAGCAGCTTACAGGGGAAGAACACTGAAGCTTTCTTT.

This sequence joins TRBV7-2 and TRBJ2-7, with TRBD1 as a possible D gene (6 bases). Germline CDR1 reads SGHTA; CDR2 reads FQGNSA. With 1 base removed from V and 0 bases from J, the gap between germline ends came to 10 bases. The CDR3 has 15 amino acids. The CDR3 sequence: CASSLERGSSYEQYF. The DNA for the CDR3 is TGTGCCAGCAGCTTAGAGAGGGGGAGCTCCTACGAGCAGTACTTC.

V and J are TRBV30 and TRBJ2-1; D remains unclear. CDR3 length equals 10 residues. The germline gives CDR1 GTSNPN, CDR2 SVGIG (reference sequence). The V gene lost 8 bases and the J gene lost 0 bases, with 2 bases spanning the gap. The CDR3 loop is CAVSYNEQFF. CDR3 DNA: TGTGCCGTCTCCTACAATGAGCAGTTCTTC.

This clone was seen only once. The chain couples TRBV27 to TRBJ1-5; TRBD1 matches 10 bases. The CDR3 contains 16 residues. The V segment lost 5 bases and the J segment 7 bases; nucleotides outside the gene matches: 11. Germline CDR1 is MNHEY and CDR2 is SMNVEV (reference sequence). The CDR3 loop reads CASSGGTGVGGQPQHF. CDR3 coding DNA: TGTGCCAGCAGTGGCGGGACAGGGGTTGGAGGCCAGCCCCAGCATTTT.

This clone occurred once. The chain employs TRBV4-2 and TRBJ1-2; D might be TRBD1 (5 bases). The CDR3 sequence is 14 residues long. V lost 0 bases and J lost 5, with 10 bases in between. Germline CDR1 is LGHNA and CDR2 is YNFKEQ. This CDR3 is CASSQDGTFYGYTF. The CDR3 region has the DNA TGTGCCAGCAGCCAAGACGGGACCTTTTATGGCTACACCTTC.

In DNA form, the CDR3 reads TGTGCCAGCAGTGAAGCGCGGGGGGGACAGAACTCCTACGAGCAGTACTTC. Its translation is CASSEARGGQNSYEQYF. The chain couples TRBV6-1 to TRBJ2-7; 9 bases map to TRBD2. The germline CDR1 and CDR2 sequences are MNHNS and SASEGT. The CDR3 totals 17 residues. The J segment lost 0 bases and the V segment lost 0 bases, leaving 6 bases of the junction unmatched.

This chain links TRBV6-6 with TRBJ2-1, with 7 bases lining up with TRBD1. The CDR3 covers 14 residues. The germline V gene has CDR1 MNHNY and CDR2 SVGAGI (reference sequence). The V and J ends lost 6 bases and 2 bases, in that order; junction bases with no gene match: 4. The chain's CDR3 is CASRLGQAYNEQFF. The CDR3 DNA sequence: TGTGCCAGCAGACTCGGACAGGCCTACAATGAGCAGTTCTTC.

This clone came up a few times. V and J are TRBV2 and TRBJ2-7; 9 positions match TRBD1. Per germline, CDR1 SNHLY and CDR2 FYNNEI. CDR3 length: 13 amino acids. After removal of 7 bases from V and 3 bases from J, the junction contained 4 bases not matched to a gene. The CDR3 bases are TGTGCCAGCATGACAGGGGGGGACTACGAGCAGTACTTC. This encodes CASMTGGDYEQYF.

The rearrangement joins TRBV30 to TRBJ1-3; the D is unclear. There are 14 residues in the CDR3. Per the germline V gene, CDR1 is GTSNPN and CDR2 is SVGIG (reference sequence). Between the trimmed V and J ends, which lost 8 bases and 2 bases, there was a span of 16 bases. CDR3 bases: TGTGCCCTATGGAGAGTAAGGACTGGAAACACCATATATTTT. It translates to CALWRVRTGNTIYF.

The CDR3 coding sequence is TGCGCCAGCAGCTTGGCCCCCGGGACAGTCCAGTTTTTGTCCTACGAGCAGTACTTC. Amino acid sequence: CASSLAPGTVQFLSYEQYF. V usage is TRBV5-1 and J usage is TRBJ2-7; 7 bases are a match to TRBD1. Unmatched junction bases numbered 16, after V lost 0 bases and J lost 1 base. The CDR3 length is 19 residues. Germline values: CDR1 SGHRS, CDR2 YFSETQ.

The J gene is TRBJ1-3, the V gene TRBV7-9; no clear D gene. The V gene lost 5 bases and the J gene lost 2 bases, with 13 bases spanning the gap. CDR3 length: 15 amino acids. The germline V gene encodes CDR1 SEHNR and CDR2 FQNEAQ (reference sequence). In nucleotides, the CDR3 is TGTGCCAGCAGCCCCAATTTTGGAACTGGAAACACCATATATTTT. As protein: CASSPNFGTGNTIYF. Combining the CDR3 with reference TRBV7-9 and TRBJ1-3 gives the whole variable domain DTGVSQNPRHKITKRGQNVTFRCDPISEHNRLYWYRQTLGQGPEFLTYFQNEAQLEKSRLLSDRFSAERPKGSFSTLEIQRTEQGDSAMYLCASSPNFGTGNTIYFGEGSWLTVV.

In this sample, this clone turned up once. The chain employs TRBV28 and TRBJ1-1; D is perhaps TRBD1 (6 bases). The CDR3 loop spans 14 amino acids. The germline V gene has CDR1 MDHEN and CDR2 SYDVKM. The V end lost 3 bases, the J end lost 6 bases, and 14 bases lay between the germline ends. The CDR3: CASSFERGLPEAFF. The CDR3 region has the DNA TGTGCCAGCAGTTTCGAAAGGGGGTTACCTGAAGCTTTCTTT.

V gene TRBV5-1 combines with J gene TRBJ1-1; D is uncertain. This CDR3 has 12 amino acids. Trimming took 3 bases from V and 6 from J, leaving 9 bases between them. Per germline, CDR1 SGHRS and CDR2 YFSETQ. CDR3 loop: CASSSPDSEAFF. The CDR3, as DNA: TGCGCCAGCAGCTCACCGGATTCTGAAGCTTTCTTT.

This clone was seen only a few times. The V gene is TRBV4-3, the J gene TRBJ2-7; D gene uncertain. The CDR3 contains 14 residues. Trimming stripped 4 bases from V and 5 bases from J, with 15 bases between. The germline V gene has CDR1 LGHNA and CDR2 YSLEER. The CDR3 DNA follows: TGCGCCAGCAGCCCCTCTTTGGAAGTTCACGAGCAGTACTTC. It encodes CASSPSLEVHEQYF.

This clone occurred a few times. The rearrangement joins TRBV2 to TRBJ2-1; 7 bases match TRBD1. CDR3 length: 15 residues. Germline V gene lookup returns CDR1 SNHLY and CDR2 FYNNEI. J lost 0 bases, V lost 5 bases, and 4 bases had no gene match. CDR3 sequence reads: CASSQGDSSYNEQFF. The CDR3 DNA sequence: TGTGCCAGCAGTCAGGGGGACAGCTCCTACAATGAGCAGTTCTTC.

The V call is TRBV30, the J call TRBJ1-1; D remains ambiguous. The CDR3 extends over 13 amino acids. The germline CDR1 and CDR2 sequences are GTSNPN and SVGIG (reference sequence). Trimming pared 2 bases from V and 2 bases from J, leaving 9 bases between. CDR3 sequence (DNA): TGTGCCTGGAGTCATGGGAGTAACACTGAAGCTTTCTTT. It encodes CAWSHGSNTEAFF.